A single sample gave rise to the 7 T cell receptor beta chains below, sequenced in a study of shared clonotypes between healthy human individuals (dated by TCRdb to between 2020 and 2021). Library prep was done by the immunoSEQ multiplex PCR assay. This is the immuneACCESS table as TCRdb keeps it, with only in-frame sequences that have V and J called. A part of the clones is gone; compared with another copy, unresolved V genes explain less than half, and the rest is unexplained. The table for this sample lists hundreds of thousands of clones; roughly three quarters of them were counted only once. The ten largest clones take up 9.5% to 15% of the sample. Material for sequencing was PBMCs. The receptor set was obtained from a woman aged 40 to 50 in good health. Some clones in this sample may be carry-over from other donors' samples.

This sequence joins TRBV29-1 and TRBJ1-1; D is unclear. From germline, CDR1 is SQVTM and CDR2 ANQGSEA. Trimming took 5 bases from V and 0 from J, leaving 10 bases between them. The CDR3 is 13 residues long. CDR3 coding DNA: TGCAGCGTTATGAGGCAGGTGAACACTGAAGCTTTCTTT. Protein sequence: CSVMRQVNTEAFF.

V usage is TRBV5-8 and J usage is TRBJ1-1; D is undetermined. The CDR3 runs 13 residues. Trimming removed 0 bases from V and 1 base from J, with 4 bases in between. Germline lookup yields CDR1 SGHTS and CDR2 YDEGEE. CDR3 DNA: TGTGCCAGCAGCTTGGAAGGGAACACTGAAGCTTTCTTT. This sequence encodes CASSLEGNTEAFF.

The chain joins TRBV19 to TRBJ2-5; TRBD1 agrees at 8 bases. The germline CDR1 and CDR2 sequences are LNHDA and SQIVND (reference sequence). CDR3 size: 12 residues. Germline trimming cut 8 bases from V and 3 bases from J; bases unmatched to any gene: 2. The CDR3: CASSGGEETQYF. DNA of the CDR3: TGTGCCAGTTCAGGGGGCGAAGAGACCCAGTACTTC. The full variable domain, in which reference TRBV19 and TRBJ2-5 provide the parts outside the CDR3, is DGGITQSPKYLFRKEGQNVTLSCEQNLNHDAMYWYRQDPGQGLRLIYYSQIVNDFQKGDIAEGYSVSREKKESFPLTVTSAQKNPTAFYLCASSGGEETQYFGPGTRLLVL.

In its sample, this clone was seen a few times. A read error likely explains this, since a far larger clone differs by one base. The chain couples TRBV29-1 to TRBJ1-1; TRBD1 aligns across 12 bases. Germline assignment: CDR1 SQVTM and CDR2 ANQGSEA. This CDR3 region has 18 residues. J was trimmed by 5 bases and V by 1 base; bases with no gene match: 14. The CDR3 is CSVEGAEGQGARRTEAFF. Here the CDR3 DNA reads TGCAGCGTTGAAGGTGCTGAGGGACAGGGGGCCCGGAGGACTGAAGCTTTCTTT.

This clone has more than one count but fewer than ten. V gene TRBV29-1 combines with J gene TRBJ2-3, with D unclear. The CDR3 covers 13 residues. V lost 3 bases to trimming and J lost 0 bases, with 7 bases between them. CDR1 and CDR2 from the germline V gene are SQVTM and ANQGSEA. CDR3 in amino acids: CSVEATSTDTQYF. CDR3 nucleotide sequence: TGCAGCGTTGAGGCAACTAGCACAGATACGCAGTATTTT.

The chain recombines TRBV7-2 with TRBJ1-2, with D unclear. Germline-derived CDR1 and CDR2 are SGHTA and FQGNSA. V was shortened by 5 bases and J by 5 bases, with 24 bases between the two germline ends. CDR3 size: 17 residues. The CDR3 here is CASSLVLGGSGTYGYTF. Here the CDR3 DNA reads TGTGCCAGCAGCCTCGTCCTAGGCGGGTCGGGCACATATGGCTACACCTTC.

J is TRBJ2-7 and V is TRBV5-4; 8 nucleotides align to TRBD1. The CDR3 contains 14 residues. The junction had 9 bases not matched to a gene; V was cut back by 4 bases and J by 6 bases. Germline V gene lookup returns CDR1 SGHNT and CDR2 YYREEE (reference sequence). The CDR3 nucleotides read TGTGCCAGCAGCGCTCGGACAGGGCTTACCGAGCAGTACTTC. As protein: CASSARTGLTEQYF.